A single sample is the source of the 9 T cell receptor beta chains below, sequenced in a study of blood T cell repertoires in COVID-19. Using immunoSEQ multiplex PCR, the repertoire was profiled, and TCRdb retains in-frame clones only, with some absent. The sample includes under 300,000 clones, under 85% of them seen just once. Material for sequencing was peripheral blood. Receptors originate from a man aged 30 to 45 who had recovered from COVID-19.

This clone was picked up one time. The chain recombines TRBV4-2 with TRBJ2-5; 10 bases align to TRBD2. Germline V gene sequence: CDR1 LGHNA, CDR2 YNFKEQ. The trim removed 3 bases at V and 5 bases at J, leaving 6 bases unmatched. This CDR3 has 15 amino acids. The CDR3 DNA follows: TGTGCCAGCAGCCAGGATCCTAGCGGGGGTGAGACCCAGTACTTC. Encoded protein: CASSQDPSGGETQYF.

The rearrangement uses TRBV19 and TRBJ1-3; no reliable D call. Trimming removed 7 bases at V and 0 bases at J, with 16 bases between. The CDR3 extends over 16 amino acids. Germline V gene sequence: CDR1 LNHDA, CDR2 SQIVND (reference sequence). The CDR3 spells CASTNGRIDSGNTIYF. CDR3 nucleotide sequence: TGTGCCAGTACCAACGGGAGGATAGACTCTGGAAACACCATATATTTT.

The genes are TRBV28 and TRBJ1-4, with TRBD1 matching over 8 bases. Unmatched junction bases numbered 7, after V lost 5 bases and J lost 8 bases. The CDR3 has 14 amino acids. Germline CDR1 and CDR2: MDHEN and SYDVKM. The CDR3 sequence is CASSPDREEEKLFF. In DNA, the CDR3 is TGTGCCAGCAGTCCGGACAGGGAGGAGGAAAAACTGTTTTTT.

The chain employs TRBV6-1 and TRBJ1-2; possibly TRBD1 for D (6 bases). CDR3 size: 15 residues. V lost 0 bases, J lost 6 bases, and 14 bases lay in between. Looked up from germline, CDR1 is MNHNS and CDR2 is SASEGT. CDR3 residues: CASSEARYRDNGYTF. The CDR3 DNA is TGTGCCAGCAGTGAAGCGCGATACAGGGACAATGGCTACACCTTC.

The V gene is TRBV5-4, the J gene TRBJ2-3, with 7 bases lining up with TRBD1. Germline CDR1 and CDR2: SGHNT and YYREEE (reference sequence). This CDR3 is 16 amino acids long. V was pared by 0 bases and J by 1 base, with 5 bases of the junction left unmatched. CDR3 sequence: CASSLGGQARTDTQYF. CDR3 bases: TGTGCCAGCAGCTTGGGTGGACAGGCTCGCACAGATACGCAGTATTTT.

V and J are TRBV7-6 and TRBJ1-3; D unresolved. The germline V and J ends were trimmed by 4 bases and 0 bases, with 10 bases remaining between them. Per the germline V gene, CDR1 is SGHVS and CDR2 is FNYEAQ. There are 15 residues in the CDR3. CDR3 sequence: CASSSPWASGNTIYF. CDR3 sequence (DNA): TGTGCCAGCAGCTCCCCTTGGGCCTCTGGAAACACCATATATTTT.

The rearrangement uses TRBV7-3 and TRBJ2-3; no clear D gene. The CDR3 sequence is 14 residues long. Trimming took off 4 bases at V and 4 bases at J, with 12 bases between the two ends. Germline assignment: CDR1 SGHTA and CDR2 FQGTGA. CDR3 region: CASSYGSMADTQYF. In nucleotides, the CDR3 is TGTGCCAGCAGCTACGGTAGCATGGCAGATACGCAGTATTTT.

The V gene is TRBV19, the J gene TRBJ1-1; D is uncertain. The CDR3 length is 16 residues. The germline V and J ends were trimmed by 9 bases and 5 bases, with 25 bases remaining between them. Germline V CDR1 and CDR2: LNHDA, SQIVND (reference sequence). CDR3 sequence: CASTPRVGGFRTEAFF. Here the CDR3 DNA reads TGTGCCAGCACCCCCCGCGTTGGAGGTTTTCGGACTGAAGCTTTCTTT.

This clone was found once. The chain links TRBV5-1 to TRBJ2-7, with D uncertain. The CDR3 is 14 amino acids. Trimming removed 0 bases from V and 4 bases from J, with 11 bases in between. The germline CDR1 and CDR2 sequences are SGHRS and YFSETQ. In DNA form, the CDR3 reads TGCGCCAGCAGCTTGGCCTCGTGGGCTTACGAGCAGTACGTC. Its protein is CASSLASWAYEQYV.